The 5 T cell receptor beta chains listed next were all sequenced from one sample in a study of T cells and copy number aberrations in small-cell lung cancer. The table came from immunoSEQ multiplex PCR; TCRdb's copy has only in-frame clones and leaves some out. This repertoire shows under 7,000 clones, more than 70% found once; its top ten account for around 8.8%. Sequences were obtained from tumor tissue. The receptors were sampled from a man aged 50 or older with small cell lung cancer.

The chain is built from TRBV5-1 and TRBJ1-1, with 9 nucleotides matching TRBD1. J was trimmed by 1 base and V by 4 bases; bases with no gene match: 8. CDR3 length: 16 amino acids. CDR1 SGHRS and CDR2 YFSETQ come from the germline V gene. This CDR3 is CASSVATGGRNTEAFF. The DNA for the CDR3 is TGCGCCAGCAGCGTAGCGACAGGGGGAAGGAACACTGAAGCTTTCTTT.

J is TRBJ2-5 and V is TRBV5-1; 9 bases are a match to TRBD1. Judging by the DNA end, TRBJ2-7 fits better; the J call may be wrong. Germline CDR1 SGHRS, CDR2 YFSETQ. The CDR3 runs to 14 residues. The CDR3 is CASSWTGATYEQYF. The CDR3 DNA is TGCGCCAGCAGCTGGACAGGGGCTACCTACGAGCAGTACTTC.

The chain uses TRBV5-6 and TRBJ2-7; a possible D gene is TRBD2 (5 bases). Germline CDR1 reads SGHDT; CDR2 reads YYEEEE. V was pared by 0 bases and J by 3 bases, with 7 bases between. This CDR3 spans 13 amino acids. CDR3 protein: CASSLGTYYEQYF. CDR3 DNA: TGTGCCAGCAGCTTGGGGACTTACTACGAGCAGTACTTC.

This chain connects TRBV12-5 to TRBJ2-7, with D uncertain. V gave up 6 bases and J gave up 2 bases, with 8 bases separating them. The length of the CDR3 is 12 residues. Germline V lookup: CDR1 LGHNT, CDR2 FRNRAP. CDR3 in DNA: TGTGCTAGTGGCCCCCAGGCCTACGAGCAGTACTTC. Translated, it gives CASGPQAYEQYF.

The rearrangement links TRBV18 to TRBJ1-1; D not resolved. This CDR3 contains 12 residues. Looked up from germline, CDR1 is KGHSH and CDR2 is LQKENI. Trimming removed 2 bases at V and 10 bases at J, with 11 bases between. In DNA, the CDR3 is TGTGCCAGCTCACCAAGGACGGTGGGAGCTTTCTTT. This translates into CASSPRTVGAFF.